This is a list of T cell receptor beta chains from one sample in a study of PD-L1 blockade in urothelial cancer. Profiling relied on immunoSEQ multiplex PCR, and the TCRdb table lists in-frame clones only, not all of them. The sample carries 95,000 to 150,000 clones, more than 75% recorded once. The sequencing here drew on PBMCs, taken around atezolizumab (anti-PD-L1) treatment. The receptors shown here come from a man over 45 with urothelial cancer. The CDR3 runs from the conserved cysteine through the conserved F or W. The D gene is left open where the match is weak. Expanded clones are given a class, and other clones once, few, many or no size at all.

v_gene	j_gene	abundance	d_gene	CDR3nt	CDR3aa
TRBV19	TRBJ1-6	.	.	TGTGCCAGTACCCTATCGGGGAGCTCCTATAATTCACCCCTCCACTTT	CASTLSGSSYNSPLHF
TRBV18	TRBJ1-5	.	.	TGTGCCAGCTCACCACCGGGAGGGGAGGGTAATCAGCCCCAGCATTTT	CASSPPGGEGNQPQHF
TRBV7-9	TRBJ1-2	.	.	TGTGCCAGCAGCTCGTCAAGGGGACATTTCGGCTACACCTTC	CASSSSRGHFGYTF
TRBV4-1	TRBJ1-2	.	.	TGCGCCAGCAGCCAAGATGGGGGCGCGAGACCAACCCCCTTC	CASSQDGGARPTPF
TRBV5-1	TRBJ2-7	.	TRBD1	TGCGCCAGCAGCTTGGGGTCCGGGACAGGGGTGGACGAGCAGTACTTC	CASSLGSGTGVDEQYF
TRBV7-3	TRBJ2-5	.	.	TGTGCCAGCAGCTTGGGCGGGATGGGGACCCAGTACTTC	CASSLGGMGTQYF
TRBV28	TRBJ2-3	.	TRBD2	TGTGCCACAGCCATACTAGCGGGAGGCACAGATACGCAGTATTTT	CATAILAGGTDTQYF
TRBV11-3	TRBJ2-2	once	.	TGTGCCAGCAGCTTACTAGGAATGGCCGGGGAGCTGTTTTTT	CASSLLGMAGELFF
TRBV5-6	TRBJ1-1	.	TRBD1	TGTGCCAGCAGCTTGTTGGCAGGGGGCACGGGCACTGAAGCTTTCTTT	CASSLLAGGTGTEAFF
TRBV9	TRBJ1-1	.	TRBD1	TGTGCCAGCAGCGTTGGGACAGGGGGCAAGAGAACTGAAGCTTTCTTT	CASSVGTGGKRTEAFF
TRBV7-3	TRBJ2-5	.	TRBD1	TGTGCCAGCAGCTGGGACAGGGGGGAGACCCAGTACTTC	CASSWDRGETQYF
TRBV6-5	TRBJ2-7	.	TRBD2	TGTGCCAGCAGTTACTTCGCGGGAGGGCCCAGCTACGAGCAGTACTTC	CASSYFAGGPSYEQYF
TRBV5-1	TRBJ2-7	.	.	TGCGCCAGCAGCTTGGGTAGTGAATCGTTCCCGGGGTACTTC	CASSLGSESFPGYF
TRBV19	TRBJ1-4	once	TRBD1	TGTGCCAGTCGAGACACAGGGGGAACTAATGAAAAACTGTTTTTT	CASRDTGGTNEKLFF
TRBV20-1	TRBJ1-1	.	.	TGCAGTGCTTTTCGGGCTGAAGCTTTCTTT	CSAFRAEAFF
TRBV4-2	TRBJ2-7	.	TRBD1	TGTGCCAGCAGCCCCAACCCACAGGGGTATTGGGGCTACGAGCAGTACTTC	CASSPNPQGYWGYEQYF
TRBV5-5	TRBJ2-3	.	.	TGTGCCAGCAGCCCCGTCCTAGGGGTCACAGATACGCAGTATTTT	CASSPVLGVTDTQYF
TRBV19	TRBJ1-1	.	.	TGTGCCAGTAGTGAAACCGCGGACACTGAAGCTTTCTTT	CASSETADTEAFF
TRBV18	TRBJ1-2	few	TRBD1	TGTGCCAGCTCCAGTACAGGGGAGGGCTACACCTTC	CASSSTGEGYTF
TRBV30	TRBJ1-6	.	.	TGTGCCTGGAGCGTCATCTCCAGCTATAATTCACCCCTCCACTTT	CAWSVISSYNSPLHF
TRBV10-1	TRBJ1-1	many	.	TGCGCCAGCAGTGAGTATGCAGGGCAGAAGACTGAAGCTTTCTTT	CASSEYAGQKTEAFF
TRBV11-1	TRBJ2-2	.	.	TGTGCCAGCAGCCCTACCAACACCGGGGAGCTGTTTTTT	CASSPTNTGELFF